Given below is one T cell receptor beta chain in context. The assay was immunoSEQ multiplex PCR, and TCRdb's table has in-frame clones only and misses some. The sample has 450,000 to 650,000 clones, roughly four fifths seen once. This specimen comes from a study of shared clonotypes between healthy human individuals. Between the trimmed V and J ends, which lost 3 bases and 0 bases, there was a span of 12 bases. Germline lookup yields CDR1 MGHDK and CDR2 SYGVNS. The CDR3 is 16 amino acids. Sample: PBMCs. This receptor was obtained from a woman aged 40-49 years in good health. Some clones in this sample may be carry-over from other donors' samples. V and J are TRBV25-1 and TRBJ2-1; D gene ambiguous. CDR3 nucleotides: TGTGCCAGCAGTGAGAGAGCTCCCCGCTCCTACAATGAGCAGTTCTTC. Amino acids: CASSERAPRSYNEQFF.